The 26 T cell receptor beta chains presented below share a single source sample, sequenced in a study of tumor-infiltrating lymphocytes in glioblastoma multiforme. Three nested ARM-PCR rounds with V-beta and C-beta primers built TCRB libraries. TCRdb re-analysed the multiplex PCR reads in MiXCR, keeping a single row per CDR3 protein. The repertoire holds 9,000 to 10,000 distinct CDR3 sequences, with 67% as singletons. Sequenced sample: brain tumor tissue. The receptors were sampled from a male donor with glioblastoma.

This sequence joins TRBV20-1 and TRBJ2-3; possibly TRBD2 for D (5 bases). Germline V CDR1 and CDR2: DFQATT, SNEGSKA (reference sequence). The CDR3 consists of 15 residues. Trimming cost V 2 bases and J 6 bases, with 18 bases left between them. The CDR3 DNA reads TGCAGTGCTAGACAGGACTCTACGCCAACGGATACGCAGTATTTT. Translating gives CSARQDSTPTDTQYF.

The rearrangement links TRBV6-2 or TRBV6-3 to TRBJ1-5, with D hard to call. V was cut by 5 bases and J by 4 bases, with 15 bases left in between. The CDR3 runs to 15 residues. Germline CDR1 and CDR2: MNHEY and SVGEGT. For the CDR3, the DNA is TGTGCCAGCAGTCTTACCGTGGCTGAGAATCAGCCCCAGCATTTT. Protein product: CASSLTVAENQPQHF.

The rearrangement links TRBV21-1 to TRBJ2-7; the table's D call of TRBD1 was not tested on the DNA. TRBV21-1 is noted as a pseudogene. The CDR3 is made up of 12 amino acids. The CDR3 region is CASKIQGDEQYF. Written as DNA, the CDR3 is TGTGCCAGCAAAATTCAGGGGGACGAGCAGTACTTC.

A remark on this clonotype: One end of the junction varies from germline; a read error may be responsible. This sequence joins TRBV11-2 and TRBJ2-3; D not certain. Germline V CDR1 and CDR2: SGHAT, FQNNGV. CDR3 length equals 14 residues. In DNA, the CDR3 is TGTGCCAGCAACCCAGATGGTAGCACAGATACGCAATATTTC. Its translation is CASNPDGSTDTQYF.

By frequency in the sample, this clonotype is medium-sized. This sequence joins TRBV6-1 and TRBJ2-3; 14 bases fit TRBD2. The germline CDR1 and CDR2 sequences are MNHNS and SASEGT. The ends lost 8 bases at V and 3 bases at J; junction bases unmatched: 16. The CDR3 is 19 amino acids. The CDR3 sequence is CASPGTSGSNPQLTDTQYF. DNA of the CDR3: TGTGCCAGCCCAGGGACTAGCGGGAGTAATCCCCAATTGACAGATACGCAGTATTTT.

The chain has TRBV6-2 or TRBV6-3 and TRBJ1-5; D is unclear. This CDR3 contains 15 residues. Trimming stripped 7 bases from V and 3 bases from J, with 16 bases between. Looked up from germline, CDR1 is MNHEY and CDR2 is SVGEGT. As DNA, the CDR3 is TGTGCCAGCACCCCCTGGCCGGCGAACAATCAGCCCCAGCATTTT. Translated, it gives CASTPWPANNQPQHF.

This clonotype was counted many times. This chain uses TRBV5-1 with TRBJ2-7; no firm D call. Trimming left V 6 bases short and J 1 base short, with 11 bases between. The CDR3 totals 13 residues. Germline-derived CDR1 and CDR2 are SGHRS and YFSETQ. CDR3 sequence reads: CASTEAHSYEQYF. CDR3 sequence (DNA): TGCGCCAGCACCGAGGCACATTCCTACGAGCAGTACTTC.

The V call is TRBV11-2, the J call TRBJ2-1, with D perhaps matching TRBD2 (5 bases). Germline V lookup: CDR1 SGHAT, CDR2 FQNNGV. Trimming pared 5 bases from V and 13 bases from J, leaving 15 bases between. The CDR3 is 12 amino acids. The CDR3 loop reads CASSIGSGGQFF. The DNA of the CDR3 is TGTGCCAGCAGCATAGGGAGCGGCGGACAGTTCTTC.

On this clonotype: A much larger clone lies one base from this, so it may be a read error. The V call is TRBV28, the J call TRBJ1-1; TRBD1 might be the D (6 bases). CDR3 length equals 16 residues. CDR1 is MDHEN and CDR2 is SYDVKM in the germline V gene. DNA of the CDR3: TGTGCCAGCAGACGCGGGACACTCCCACGGGACACTGAAGCCTTCTTT. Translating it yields CASRRGTLPRDTEAFF.

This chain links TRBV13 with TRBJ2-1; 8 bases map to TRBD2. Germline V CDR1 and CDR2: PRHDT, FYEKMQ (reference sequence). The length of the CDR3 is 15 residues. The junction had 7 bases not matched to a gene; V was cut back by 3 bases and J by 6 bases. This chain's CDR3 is CASSLGLDGPNEQFF. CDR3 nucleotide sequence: TGTGCCAGCAGCTTGGGACTAGATGGCCCCAATGAGCAGTTCTTC.

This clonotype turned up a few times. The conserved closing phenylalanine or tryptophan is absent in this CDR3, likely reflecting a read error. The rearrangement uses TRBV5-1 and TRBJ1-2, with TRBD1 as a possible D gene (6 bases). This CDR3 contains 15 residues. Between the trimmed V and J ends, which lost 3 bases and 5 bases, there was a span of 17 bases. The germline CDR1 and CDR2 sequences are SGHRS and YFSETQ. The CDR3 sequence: CASSSDATGTYGYTL. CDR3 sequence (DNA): TGCGCCAGCAGCTCGGACGCTACAGGGACGTATGGCTACACCCTC.

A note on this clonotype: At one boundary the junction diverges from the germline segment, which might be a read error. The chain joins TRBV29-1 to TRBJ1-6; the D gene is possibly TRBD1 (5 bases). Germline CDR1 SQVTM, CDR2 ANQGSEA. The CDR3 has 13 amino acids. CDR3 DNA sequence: TGCAGCGTTGCCAGGGTCAGAGAAACACCCCTCCACTTC. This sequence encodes CSVARVRETPLHF.

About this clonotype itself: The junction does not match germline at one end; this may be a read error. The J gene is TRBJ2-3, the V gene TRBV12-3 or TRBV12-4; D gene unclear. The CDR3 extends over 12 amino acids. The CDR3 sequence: CPSNFPGDTQYF. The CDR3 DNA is TGTCCCAGCAATTTTCCCGGAGATACGCAGTATTTT.

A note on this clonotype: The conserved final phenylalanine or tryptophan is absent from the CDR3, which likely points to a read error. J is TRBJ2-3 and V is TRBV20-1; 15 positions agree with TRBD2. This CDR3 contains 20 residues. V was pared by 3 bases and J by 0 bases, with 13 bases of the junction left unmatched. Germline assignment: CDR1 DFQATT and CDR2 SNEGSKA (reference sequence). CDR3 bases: TGCAGTGCTAGTCGCTCCGGACTAGCGGGAGGGCCGAGTAGCACAGATACGCAGTATATC. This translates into CSASRSGLAGGPSSTDTQYI.

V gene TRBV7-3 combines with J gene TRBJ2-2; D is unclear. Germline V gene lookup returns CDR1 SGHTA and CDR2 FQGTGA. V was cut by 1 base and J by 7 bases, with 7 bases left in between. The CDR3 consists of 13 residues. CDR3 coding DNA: TGTGCCAGCAGCTTAATACATGACGGGGAGCTGTTTTTT. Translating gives CASSLIHDGELFF.

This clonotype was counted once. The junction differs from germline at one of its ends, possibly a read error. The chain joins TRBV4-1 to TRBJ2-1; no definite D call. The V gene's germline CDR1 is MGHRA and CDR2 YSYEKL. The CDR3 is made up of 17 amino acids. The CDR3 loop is CASSQGTVRSSYDEQFF. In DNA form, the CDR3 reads TGCGCCAGCAGCCAAGGGACGGTGAGAAGCTCCTACGATGAGCAGTTCTTC.

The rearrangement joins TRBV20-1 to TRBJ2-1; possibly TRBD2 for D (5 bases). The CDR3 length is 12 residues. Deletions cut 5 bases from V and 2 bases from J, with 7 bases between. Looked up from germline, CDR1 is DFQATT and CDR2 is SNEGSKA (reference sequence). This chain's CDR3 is CSAPGTYNEQFF. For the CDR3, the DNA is TGCAGTGCTCCCGGGACCTACAATGAGCAGTTCTTC.

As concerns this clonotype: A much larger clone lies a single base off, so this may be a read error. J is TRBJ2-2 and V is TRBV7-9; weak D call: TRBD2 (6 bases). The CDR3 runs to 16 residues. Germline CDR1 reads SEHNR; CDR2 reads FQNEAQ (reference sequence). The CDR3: CASSLLGRGRAGGLFF. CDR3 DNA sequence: TGTGCCAGCAGCCTCCTTGGTCGGGGGAGAGCCGGGGGGCTGTTTTTT.

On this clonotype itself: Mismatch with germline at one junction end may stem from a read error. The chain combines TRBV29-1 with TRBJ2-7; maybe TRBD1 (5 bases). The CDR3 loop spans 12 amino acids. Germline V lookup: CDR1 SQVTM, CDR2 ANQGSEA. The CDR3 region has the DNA TGCGGCGTTGACGCAGGGAAGGCCGAGCAGTACTTC. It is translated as CGVDAGKAEQYF.

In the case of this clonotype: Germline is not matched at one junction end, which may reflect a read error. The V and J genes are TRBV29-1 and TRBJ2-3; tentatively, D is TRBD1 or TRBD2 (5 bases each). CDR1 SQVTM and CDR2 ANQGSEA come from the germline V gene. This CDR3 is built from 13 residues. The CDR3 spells CRVETGAGDTQYF. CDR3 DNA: TGCAGGGTTGAAACCGGGGCAGGAGATACGCAGTATTTT.

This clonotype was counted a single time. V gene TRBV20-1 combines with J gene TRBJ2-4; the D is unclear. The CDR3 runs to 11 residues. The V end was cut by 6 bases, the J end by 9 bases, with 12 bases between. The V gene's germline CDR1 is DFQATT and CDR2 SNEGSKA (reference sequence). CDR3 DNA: TGCAGTGCGCCAGCCTGGGGCATTCAGTACTTC. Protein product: CSAPAWGIQYF.

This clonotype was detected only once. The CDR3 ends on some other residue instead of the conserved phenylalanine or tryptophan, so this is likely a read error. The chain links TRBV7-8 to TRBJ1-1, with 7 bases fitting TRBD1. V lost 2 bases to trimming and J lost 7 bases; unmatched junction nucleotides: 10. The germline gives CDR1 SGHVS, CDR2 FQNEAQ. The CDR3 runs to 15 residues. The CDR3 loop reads CASSLTWGGQREAFL. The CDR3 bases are TGTGCCAGCAGCTTAACTTGGGGGGGACAGCGTGAAGCTTTCCTT.

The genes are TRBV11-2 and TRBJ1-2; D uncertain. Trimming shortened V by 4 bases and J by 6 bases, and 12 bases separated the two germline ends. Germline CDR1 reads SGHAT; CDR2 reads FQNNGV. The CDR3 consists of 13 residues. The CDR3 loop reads CASSSSTPDGYTF. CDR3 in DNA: TGTGCCAGCAGCTCAAGCACCCCCGATGGCTACACCTTC.

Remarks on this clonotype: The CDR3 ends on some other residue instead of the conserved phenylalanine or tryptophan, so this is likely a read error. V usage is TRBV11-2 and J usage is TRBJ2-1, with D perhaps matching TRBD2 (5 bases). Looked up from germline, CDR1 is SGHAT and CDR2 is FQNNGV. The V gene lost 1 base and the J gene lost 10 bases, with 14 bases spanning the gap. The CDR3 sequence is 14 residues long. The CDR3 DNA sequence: TGTGCCAGCAGCTTAGGTAGAGGGAGTCGAGAGCAGTTCGTC. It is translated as CASSLGRGSREQFV.

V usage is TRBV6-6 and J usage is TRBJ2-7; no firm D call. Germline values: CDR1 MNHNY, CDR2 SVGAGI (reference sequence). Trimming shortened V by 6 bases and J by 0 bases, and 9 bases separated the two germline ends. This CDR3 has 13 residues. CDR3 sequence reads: CASRVRDSYEQYF. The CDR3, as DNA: TGTGCCAGCAGGGTCAGAGACTCCTACGAGCAGTACTTC.

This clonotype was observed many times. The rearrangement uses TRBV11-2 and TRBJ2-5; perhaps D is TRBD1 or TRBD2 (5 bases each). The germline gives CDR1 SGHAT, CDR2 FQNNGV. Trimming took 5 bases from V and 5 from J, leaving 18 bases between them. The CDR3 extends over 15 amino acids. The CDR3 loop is CASSLGDQVGETQYF. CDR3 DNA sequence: TGTGCCAGCAGCCTCGGGGACCAGGTTGGGGAGACCCAGTACTTC.